This T cell receptor (beta chain) originates from a study of blood T cell repertoires in COVID-19. For the study at large: The analysed material was cDNA or gDNA that came from T cells, B-cell-depleted T cells, or PBMCs.

Trimming removed 6 bases at V and 2 bases at J, with 16 bases between. Germline-derived CDR1 and CDR2 are SGHRS and YFSETQ. The CDR3 is made up of 15 amino acids. In the original workflow: From reference gene primer amplification, estimates of nucleated cell counts were derived. Data came from immunoSEQ multiplex PCR; TCRdb stores just in-frame clones and leaves some out. V, J and clone size reflect that table, while D and trimming were determined from the DNA. Of more than 25,000 clones in the sample, roughly 80% were seen once. The sequence derives from a man between 45 and 60 years old with active or convalescent COVID-19. The rearrangement links TRBV5-1 to TRBJ2-3; D is possibly TRBD2 (5 bases). Input material: peripheral blood. The CDR3: CASMAGGLTTDTQYF. In DNA form, the CDR3 reads TGCGCCAGCATGGCGGGCGGCTTAACCACAGATACGCAGTATTTT.